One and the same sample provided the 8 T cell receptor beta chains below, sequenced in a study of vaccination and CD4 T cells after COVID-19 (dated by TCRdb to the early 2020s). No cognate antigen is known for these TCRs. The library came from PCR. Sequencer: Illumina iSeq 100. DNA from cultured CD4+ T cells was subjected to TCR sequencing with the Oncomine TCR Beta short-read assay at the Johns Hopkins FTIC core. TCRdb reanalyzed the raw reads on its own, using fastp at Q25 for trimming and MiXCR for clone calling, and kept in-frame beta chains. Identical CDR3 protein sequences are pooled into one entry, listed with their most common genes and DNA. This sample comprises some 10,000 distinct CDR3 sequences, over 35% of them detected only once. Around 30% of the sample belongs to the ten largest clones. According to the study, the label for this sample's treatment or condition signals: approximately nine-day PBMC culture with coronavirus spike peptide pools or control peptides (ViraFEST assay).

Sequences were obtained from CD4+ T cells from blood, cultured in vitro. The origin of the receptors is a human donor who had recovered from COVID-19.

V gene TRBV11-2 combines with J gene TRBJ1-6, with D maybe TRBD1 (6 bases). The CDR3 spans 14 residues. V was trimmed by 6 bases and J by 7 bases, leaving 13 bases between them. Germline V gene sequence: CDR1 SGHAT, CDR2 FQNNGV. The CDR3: CASRTDRSNSPLHF. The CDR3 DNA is TGTGCCAGCAGGACCGACAGGTCCAATTCACCCCTCCACTTT.

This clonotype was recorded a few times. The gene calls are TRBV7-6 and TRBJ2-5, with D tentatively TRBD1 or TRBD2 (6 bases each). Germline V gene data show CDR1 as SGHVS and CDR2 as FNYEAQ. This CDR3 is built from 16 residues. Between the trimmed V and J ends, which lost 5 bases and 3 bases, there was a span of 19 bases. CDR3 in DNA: TGTGCCAGCAGCCAGGGGAGGATGGTGACCAAAGAGACCCAGTACTTC. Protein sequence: CASSQGRMVTKETQYF.

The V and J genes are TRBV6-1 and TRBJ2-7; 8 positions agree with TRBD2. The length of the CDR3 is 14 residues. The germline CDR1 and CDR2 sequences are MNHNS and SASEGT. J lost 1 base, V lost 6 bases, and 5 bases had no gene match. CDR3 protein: CASSKRGISYEQYF. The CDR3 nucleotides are TGTGCCAGCAGCAAGCGGGGGATTTCCTACGAGCAGTACTTC.

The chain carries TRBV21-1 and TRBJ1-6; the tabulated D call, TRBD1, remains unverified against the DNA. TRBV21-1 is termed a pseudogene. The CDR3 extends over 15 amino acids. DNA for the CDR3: TGTGCCAGCAGCAAGGGCGGGTCAGTAGATTCACCCCTCCACTTT. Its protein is CASSKGGSVDSPLHF.

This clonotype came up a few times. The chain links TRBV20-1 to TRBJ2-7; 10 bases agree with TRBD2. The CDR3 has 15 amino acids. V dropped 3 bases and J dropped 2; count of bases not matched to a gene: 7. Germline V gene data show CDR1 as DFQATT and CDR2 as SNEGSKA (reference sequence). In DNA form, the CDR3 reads TGCAGTGCTAGCCCGGGACTAGCGATCCCCTACGAGCAGTACTTC. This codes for CSASPGLAIPYEQYF.

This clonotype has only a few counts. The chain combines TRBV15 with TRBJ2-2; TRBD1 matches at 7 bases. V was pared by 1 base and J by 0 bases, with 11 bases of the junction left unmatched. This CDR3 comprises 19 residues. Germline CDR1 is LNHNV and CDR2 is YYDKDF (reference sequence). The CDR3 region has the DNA TGTGCCACCAGCAGAGCTTTAAATCGAGGGGGCCCGAACACCGGGGAGCTGTTTTTT. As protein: CATSRALNRGGPNTGELFF. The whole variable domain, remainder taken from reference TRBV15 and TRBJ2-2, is DAMVIQNPRYQVTQFGKPVTLSCSQTLNHNVMYWYQQKSSQAPKLLFHYYDKDFNNEADTPDNFQSRRPNTSFCFLDIRSPGLGDTAMYLCATSRALNRGGPNTGELFFGEGSRLTVL.

The CDR3 coding sequence is TGTGCCAGCAGTTACTCCACCGTTGCGCAGTCTGAAGCTTTCTTT. Residues: CASSYSTVAQSEAFF. The chain joins TRBV6-5 to TRBJ1-1, with unresolved D. V lost 0 bases to trimming and J lost 6 bases, with 14 bases between them. There are 15 residues in the CDR3. The germline CDR1 and CDR2 sequences are MNHEY and SVGAGI.

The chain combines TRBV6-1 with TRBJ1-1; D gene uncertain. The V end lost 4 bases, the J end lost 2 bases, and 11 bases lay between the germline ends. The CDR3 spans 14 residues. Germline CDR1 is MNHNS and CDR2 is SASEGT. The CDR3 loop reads CASSGATSNTEAFF. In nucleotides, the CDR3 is TGTGCCAGCAGTGGGGCGACTTCTAACACTGAAGCTTTCTTT.